The 5 T cell receptor beta chains below come from one sample, sequenced in a study of T cell changes during pregnancy in multiple sclerosis. Clones were read by immunoSEQ multiplex PCR, and TCRdb kept only the in-frame ones, dropping some. The table lists 30,000 to 40,000 clones, approximately 90% of them singletons. The material sequenced was CD4+ T cells from peripheral blood mononuclear cells, taken before pregnancy. These receptors were obtained from a female donor with multiple sclerosis, enrolled in a pregnancy study.

The chain links TRBV5-1 to TRBJ1-4; the D is unclear. The germline CDR1 and CDR2 sequences are SGHRS and YFSETQ. This CDR3 is built from 12 residues. V was trimmed by 3 bases and J by 7 bases, leaving 7 bases between them. CDR3: CASSSPSEKLFF. As DNA, the CDR3 is TGCGCCAGCAGCTCGCCGAGTGAAAAACTGTTTTTT.

This clone is judged medium-sized (0.01 to 0.1%). The gene calls are TRBV6-5 and TRBJ1-1; unclear D gene. V shed 11 bases and J shed 8 bases, with 21 bases lying between them. The length of the CDR3 is 13 residues. From germline, CDR1 is MNHEY and CDR2 SVGAGI. The CDR3 DNA sequence: TGTGCCGTCTCCCCCCTGTCCGGGGAGGAAGCTTTCTTT. Translated: CAVSPLSGEEAFF.

V is TRBV28 and J is TRBJ1-5; the match to TRBD1 covers 7 bases. Per the germline V gene, CDR1 is MDHEN and CDR2 is SYDVKM. The CDR3 has 15 residues. V shed 5 bases and J 6 bases; nucleotides not matched to a gene: 10. CDR3 nucleotide sequence: TGTGCCAGCAGTGACCTAGACAGGGATAGTCAGCCCCAGCATTTT. Protein product: CASSDLDRDSQPQHF.

The chain combines TRBV28 with TRBJ2-3; 8 bases fit TRBD2. Trimming cost V 4 bases and J 2 bases; bases outside gene matches: 8. The CDR3 has 16 residues. CDR1 and CDR2 from the germline V gene are MDHEN and SYDVKM. CDR3 loop: CASSSPWRGATDTQYF. CDR3 bases: TGTGCCAGCAGTTCCCCCTGGCGGGGGGCCACAGATACGCAGTATTTT.

This chain joins TRBV27 and TRBJ2-2; 10 nucleotides align to TRBD1. The CDR3 extends over 16 amino acids. Germline V CDR1 and CDR2: MNHEY, SMNVEV (reference sequence). V was clipped by 5 bases and J by 3 bases; unmatched bases: 6. CDR3 nucleotide sequence: TGTGCCAGCAGTCTCCGGGACAGGGGATACACCGGGGAGCTGTTTTTT. Residues: CASSLRDRGYTGELFF.